This TCR beta chain was observed in a study of stem cell transplantation in POMP-related autoinflammatory disease. Whole-study context: Defective thymoproteasomes were hypothesized to impair CD8+ T-cell positive selection. Study-wide results and caveats: In patients with PRAID, every analyzed T-cell subset tended to show lower diversity and higher clonality. Unique TRB V-J gene pairings were limited in number in patients with PRAID.

PRAID featured immunodeficiency plus autoinflammation. Per the germline V gene, CDR1 is SGHNT and CDR2 is YYREEE (reference sequence). V lost 3 bases and J lost 1, with 8 bases in between. There are 13 residues in the CDR3. Libraries were prepared by immunoSEQ multiplex PCR; TCRdb keeps only in-frame clonotypes and omits some of them. This sample carries some 29,000 clones, 88% of them seen once, and the ten largest clones take 0.55% to 0.9%. This clone has a single count. Its matching antigen is unknown. The sequence was collected from a human donor with POMP-related autoinflammation and immune dysregulation (PRAID). This chain uses TRBV5-4 with TRBJ2-7; the D is unclear. Sequencing was performed on CD4+ T cells from PBMCs, taken before stem cell transplantation. The CDR3 nucleotides read TGTGCCAGCAGCTCGACCGGATCCTACGAGCAGTACTTC. Protein: CASSSTGSYEQYF.